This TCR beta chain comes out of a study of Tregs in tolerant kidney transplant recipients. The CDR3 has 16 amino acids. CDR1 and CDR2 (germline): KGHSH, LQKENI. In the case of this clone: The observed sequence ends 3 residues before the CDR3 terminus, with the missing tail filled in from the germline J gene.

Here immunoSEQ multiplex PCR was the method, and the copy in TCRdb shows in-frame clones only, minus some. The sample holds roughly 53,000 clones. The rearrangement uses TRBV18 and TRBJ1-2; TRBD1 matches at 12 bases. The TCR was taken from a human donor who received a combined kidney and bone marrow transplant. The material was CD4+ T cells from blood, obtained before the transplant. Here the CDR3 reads CASSPLWDRGLEGYTF. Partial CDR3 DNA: TGTGCCAGCTCACCACTATGGGACAGGGGGCTCGAAGGC.